What follows is one T cell receptor beta chain and its context. Its antigen remains unidentified. V was cut by 6 bases and J by 7 bases, with 13 bases left in between. The CDR3 has 13 amino acids. Germline-derived CDR1 and CDR2 are MDHEN and SYDVKM. These data belong to a study of shared clonotypes between healthy human individuals. Study conclusions and caveats: About 5% was the fraction of naive CD4 clonotypes found shared across several donors.

In the study's own analysis: ImmunoSEQ output lacked quality scores and full-length reads, limiting matched filtering. Libraries were prepared by immunoSEQ multiplex PCR; TCRdb keeps only in-frame clonotypes and omits some of them. V and J calls and clone size are given by that table; D and trimming were obtained from the DNA. The sample holds about 1 million clones; 65% to 75% are singletons and the top ten take around 1.5%. The V gene is TRBV28, the J gene TRBJ1-3, with D hard to call. Sequenced input: memory CD4+ T cells sorted from blood. As for subset: CD45RA-negative fraction. The TCR comes from a man aged 18 to 35 in good health. The CDR3: CASSSGSGNTIYF. The DNA for the CDR3 is TGTGCCAGCAGCTCGGGCAGTGGGAACACCATATATTTT.